The clone carrying this TCR beta chain was recorded a few times. Its antigen is unknown. The sample is drawn from a study of OX40 agonist ivuxolimab in advanced cancers. Background on the study: Ivuxolimab, an agonist antibody against OX40 (CD134), was given to patients.

Study-wide findings and caveats: Compared with CD4+, CD8+ T cells on average had more expanded clones. Clonal expansion from baseline to week 6 occurred in both CD4+ and CD8+ T cells. Still undetermined is the antigen specificity of the expanded peripheral T cells.

The assay was immunoSEQ multiplex PCR, and TCRdb's table has in-frame clones only and misses some. The table shows about 60,000 clones, with around nine tenths occurring only once. CDR3 length: 14 amino acids. Germline loops: CDR1 SGHTA, CDR2 FQGNSA. V shed 5 bases and J shed 6 bases, with 17 bases lying between them. The specimen comprised CD4+ or CD8+ T cells sorted from blood, sampled in a trial of the OX40 agonist ivuxolimab. The rearrangement links TRBV7-2 to TRBJ2-7; no reliable D call. The source of this sequence is an adult with an advanced solid tumor such as melanoma, head and neck, liver or kidney cancer. For the CDR3, the DNA is TGTGCCAGCAGCATAAAGGAGATCTGGGTCGAGCAGTACTTC. Translating it yields CASSIKEIWVEQYF.